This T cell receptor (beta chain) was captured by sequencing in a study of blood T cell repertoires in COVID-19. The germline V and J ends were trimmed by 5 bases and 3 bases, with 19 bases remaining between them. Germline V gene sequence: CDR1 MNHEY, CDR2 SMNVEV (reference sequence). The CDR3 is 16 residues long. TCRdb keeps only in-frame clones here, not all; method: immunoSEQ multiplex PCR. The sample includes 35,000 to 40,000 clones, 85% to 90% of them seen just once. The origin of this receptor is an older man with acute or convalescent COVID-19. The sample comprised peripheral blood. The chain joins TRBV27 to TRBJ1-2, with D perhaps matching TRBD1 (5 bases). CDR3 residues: CASSHGTAASYYGYTF. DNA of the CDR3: TGTGCCAGCAGTCACGGGACTGCAGCATCTTACTATGGCTACACCTTC.